What follows describes a single T cell receptor beta chain. This specimen comes from a study of blood T cell repertoires in COVID-19. The assay was immunoSEQ multiplex PCR, and TCRdb's table has in-frame clones only and misses some. The profile shows about 50,000 clones, around nine tenths of them singletons. Sequenced sample: peripheral blood. This receptor was identified in a woman older than 75 with acute or convalescent COVID-19.

DNA of the CDR3: TGTGCCAGCAAAGCTAGCGGATACACAGATACGCAGTATTTT. It codes for CASKASGYTDTQYF. The chain has TRBV25-1 and TRBJ2-3, with TRBD2 matching 7 bases. The CDR3 consists of 14 residues. Germline values: CDR1 MGHDK, CDR2 SYGVNS. Trimming cost V 7 bases and J 2 bases; bases outside gene matches: 6.